This TCR beta chain was identified during a study of graft-versus-host responses after intestinal transplantation. Study-level information: Each transplant was multivisceral, liver-intestinal, or isolated intestinal. Every recipient underwent anti-thymocyte globulin induction, then tacrolimus and steroids for two to three years.

Study-level points and caveats: Allografts from individuals with graft-donor T cell macrochimerism displayed high graft-versus-host to host-versus-graft clonal ratios. Marrow from the recipient contained GvH clones, some of which had appeared first in ileum or blood.

Only in-frame clones appear in the TCRdb table, and some are missing; sequencing was by immunoSEQ multiplex PCR. The sample shows 85,000 to 100,000 clones, about 93% of them seen only once. Of note for this clone: No antigen is known for it.

Germline CDR1 SGHRS, CDR2 YFSETQ. V dropped 0 bases and J dropped 3 bases, with 13 bases sitting between them. The CDR3 covers 15 residues. The sample was unstimulated CD8+ T cells sorted from spleen or lymph node cells, taken before intestinal transplant. J is TRBJ2-7 and V is TRBV5-1, with D hard to call. This receptor was taken from a human donor who received an intestinal transplant. This chain's CDR3 is CASSLDMTRLYEQYF. CDR3 bases: TGCGCCAGCAGCTTGGATATGACCCGACTCTACGAGCAGTACTTC.